This TCR beta chain appears in the sequencing data of a study of CD4 T cells in relation to SARS-CoV-2 and coronaviruses. Produced via immunoSEQ multiplex PCR; TCRdb's table is partial and in-frame only. The sample has 60,000 or so clones; over 90% are singletons. Trimming removed 1 base from V and 3 bases from J, with 4 bases in between. The CDR3 is made up of 13 amino acids. Germline V CDR1 and CDR2: SEHNR, FQNEAQ (reference sequence). Worth noting for this clone: Its antigen is undetermined.

Before the COVID-19 pandemic, during about 2011-2019, CD4+ T cells were taken from unexposed donors. Cryopreserved PBMCs were CD4-enriched, then split into naive and memory cells. Notes on the study in general: About 65% of donors had memory CD4+ clonotypes crossrecognizing SARS-CoV-2 and common cold coronavirus spike. SARS-CoV-2-driven expansion was significantly weaker in crossreactive than monoreactive clones.

The sequenced sample consisted of naive CD4+ T cells from PBMCs. Regarding subset: naive CD4+ T cells isolated by negative enrichment. The sequence was obtained from a human donor in good health. V is TRBV7-9 and J is TRBJ1-3; unclear D gene. Here the CDR3 DNA reads TGTGCCAGCAGCTTAGTTGATGGAAACACCATATATTTT. Protein sequence: CASSLVDGNTIYF.